Listed below are T cell receptor beta chains from one sample, sequenced in a study of T cell responses to AZD1222 COVID-19 vaccine. This table comes from immunoSEQ multiplex PCR, and its TCRdb copy is limited to in-frame clones, with some not included. The table includes more than 110,000 clones, about nine tenths detected once. The sample in question was peripheral blood, obtained 28 days after the second AZD1222 dose. The receptors derive from an adult who received the AZD1222 COVID-19 vaccine. Each CDR3 is given without its conserved first and last residue. The order of the fields is V gene, CDR3 protein.

TRBV10-1 ASSRGTSGAYEQY
TRBV7-6 ASSAGTGRGYT
TRBV10-3 AISEPGELF
TRBV30 AWSVLWTGNTGELF
TRBV9 ASSKGPPNEKLF
TRBV4-1 ASSQGQGGTYEQY
TRBV3-1/TRBV3-2 ASSHISGSGDTQY
TRBV7-2 ASSLSAGGRETQY
TRBV7-6 ASSAMEPEFKTSYNEQF
TRBV19 ASSISRQGLDEQF
TRBV4-3 ASSQEGWTGGYEQY
TRBV3-1/TRBV3-2 ASSQGTGGQPQH
TRBV9 ASSASGGSLNEQY
TRBV25-1 ASSGWTSGYNEQF
TRBV6-2/TRBV6-3 ASSYPGPQGLF
TRBV6-5 ASSYSGGNRYGYT
TRBV28 ASSLTAKPQH
TRBV5-1 ASSPSLDGTGELF
TRBV23-1 ASSLRRFQENTEAF
TRBV3-1/TRBV3-2 ASSQDGLAGVSEQF
TRBV7-6 ASTGRVGNSPLH
TRBV29-1 SVALGQSTEAF
TRBV7-2 ASSKTSGSSYEQY
TRBV19 ASSPWTGLGADTQY
TRBV7-9 ASTGQGTNTEAF
TRBV28 ASSLSTGMTEAF
TRBV19 ASSLQVRNQPQH
TRBV19 ASRQDRVRTDTQY
TRBV7-2 ASSLNPGTSYTDTQY
TRBV11-2 ASSPDRLYTEAF
TRBV23-1 ASRPTPKLNSPLH